This TCR beta chain was sequenced in a study of blood T cell repertoires in COVID-19. Study in general: T cells, B-cell-depleted T cells, or PBMCs provided the cDNA or gDNA that served as material.

The study assigned cohorts using participant-reported clinical history. Two negative PCRs, clearance, or symptom resolution had been documented for recovered Cohort 3 donors. TCRdb keeps only in-frame clones here, not all; method: immunoSEQ multiplex PCR. The sample shows about 270,000 clones, approximately 84% of them seen only once. The CDR3 runs 15 residues. V dropped 1 base and J dropped 4 bases, with 10 bases sitting between them. CDR1 and CDR2 (germline): LNHDA, SQIVND (reference sequence). Material for sequencing was PBMCs or T cells enriched from blood (not recorded which). The chain recombines TRBV19 with TRBJ1-4; D unresolved. The sequence was obtained from a young man who had recovered from COVID-19. The CDR3 protein is CASSIANSFNEKLFF. In DNA form, the CDR3 reads TGTGCCAGTAGTATAGCGAACAGTTTTAATGAAAAACTGTTTTTT.